This is a list of T cell receptor beta chains from one sample in a study of control samples from healthy donors and cancer patients. TCRdb's copy holds only in-frame clones and misses some; the assay was immunoSEQ multiplex PCR. The data contain 150,000 to 200,000 clones, 88% of them singletons. Sequenced material: blood. Every receptor here comes from a man younger than 30 in good health. Each CDR3 is given without its conserved first and last residue. The order of the fields is J gene, V gene, CDR3 protein.

J gene: TRBJ1-5; V gene: TRBV21-1; CDR3 protein: ASIIIRGRSGNQPQH
J gene: TRBJ2-5; V gene: TRBV3-1/TRBV3-2; CDR3 protein: ASSQAVRKETQY
J gene: TRBJ2-7; V gene: TRBV20-1; CDR3 protein: SAGDLYEQY
J gene: TRBJ1-1; V gene: TRBV24-1; CDR3 protein: ATSDPDTEAF
J gene: TRBJ1-2; V gene: TRBV7-9; CDR3 protein: ASSPHPTTTDNYGYT
J gene: TRBJ1-1; V gene: TRBV29-1; CDR3 protein: SVLNQGFTEAF
J gene: TRBJ2-5; V gene: TRBV6-2/TRBV6-3; CDR3 protein: ASSSGQETQY
J gene: TRBJ1-3; V gene: TRBV4-2; CDR3 protein: ASSQSCAGNYSGNTIY
J gene: TRBJ1-2; V gene: TRBV5-4; CDR3 protein: ASSSSRQDPNYGYT
J gene: TRBJ2-4; V gene: TRBV30; CDR3 protein: AWRDRGLAKNIQY
J gene: TRBJ2-1; V gene: TRBV7-7; CDR3 protein: ASSFLGLAGTYNEQF
J gene: TRBJ1-4; V gene: TRBV30; CDR3 protein: AWRHTNEKLF
J gene: TRBJ2-2; V gene: TRBV6-5; CDR3 protein: ASSYDGELF
J gene: TRBJ1-2; V gene: TRBV6-6; CDR3 protein: ASSSPGGGRGYT
J gene: TRBJ2-3; V gene: TRBV28; CDR3 protein: ASSFGDTQY
J gene: TRBJ2-3; V gene: TRBV12-3/TRBV12-4; CDR3 protein: ASSVDRGDTQY
J gene: TRBJ2-5; V gene: TRBV7-2; CDR3 protein: ASSSDREETQY
J gene: TRBJ2-5; V gene: TRBV30; CDR3 protein: AWSPQGAETQY
J gene: TRBJ1-1; V gene: TRBV4-2; CDR3 protein: ASSQDVGPNTRNTEAF
J gene: TRBJ2-7; V gene: TRBV7-2; CDR3 protein: ASSLYAENSYEQY
J gene: TRBJ1-1; V gene: TRBV4-1; CDR3 protein: ASSQVFRVTLNTEAF
J gene: TRBJ1-5; V gene: TRBV7-2; CDR3 protein: ASSPGAGGVRNQPQH
J gene: TRBJ1-1; V gene: TRBV7-6; CDR3 protein: ASSLEVGERRTEAF
J gene: TRBJ1-1; V gene: TRBV6-5; CDR3 protein: ASGRDPNTEAF
J gene: TRBJ2-3; V gene: TRBV11-3; CDR3 protein: ASSKRENSGGADTQY
J gene: TRBJ2-1; V gene: TRBV6-2/TRBV6-3; CDR3 protein: ASSYSPTRSSSYNEQF
J gene: TRBJ1-6; V gene: TRBV27; CDR3 protein: ASRSGGLYNSPLH
J gene: TRBJ1-1; V gene: TRBV7-2; CDR3 protein: ASSVNRVPNTEAF
J gene: TRBJ2-3; V gene: TRBV7-9; CDR3 protein: ASSSDGGTDTQY
J gene: TRBJ1-2; V gene: TRBV5-5; CDR3 protein: ASSSDDSYGYT
J gene: TRBJ2-3; V gene: TRBV29-1; CDR3 protein: SVVGAVDRSTDTQY
J gene: TRBJ1-4; V gene: TRBV7-2; CDR3 protein: ASSLELEREKLF
J gene: TRBJ1-1; V gene: TRBV27; CDR3 protein: ASSEGANTEAF
J gene: TRBJ2-2; V gene: TRBV9; CDR3 protein: ASSTRTGGDGELF
J gene: TRBJ1-4; V gene: TRBV18; CDR3 protein: ASSPLDRGGEKLF
J gene: TRBJ2-1; V gene: TRBV28; CDR3 protein: ASTYTGNEQF
J gene: TRBJ2-5; V gene: TRBV18; CDR3 protein: ASSTRQGQETQY
J gene: TRBJ1-2; V gene: TRBV19; CDR3 protein: ASYRAMDRPSSPHSSGYT
J gene: TRBJ2-3; V gene: TRBV28; CDR3 protein: ASSISGGALDTQY
J gene: TRBJ1-2; V gene: TRBV6-5; CDR3 protein: ALFVRGRGYT
J gene: TRBJ1-2; V gene: TRBV28; CDR3 protein: ASSLWAGGYGYT
J gene: TRBJ1-3; V gene: TRBV2; CDR3 protein: ASSPDVGDTIY
J gene: TRBJ1-5; V gene: TRBV19; CDR3 protein: ASRRTGDSNQPQH
J gene: TRBJ1-5; V gene: TRBV7-2; CDR3 protein: ASSAQGGPQPQH